The following is a TCR beta chain sequence with its context. For TCR beta, libraries came from iRepertoire HTBI primers and Arm-PCR of CDR3 regions. TCRdb ran MiXCR on the multiplex PCR reads and lists one entry per CDR3 protein. Altogether approximately 350,000 distinct CDR3 sequences are present, approximately 12% being singletons, with the ten largest covering over 15%. CDR1 and CDR2 from the germline V gene are SQVTM and ANQGSEA. The CDR3 spans 12 residues. V lost 7 bases, J lost 3 bases, and 9 bases lay in between. These data belong to a study of regulatory T cells in long-lasting Graves disease. Specified time point: newly diagnosed GD, antithyroid drugs for less than 3 months. PBMC RNA was the source of the TCR library. Graves' disease diagnosis followed American Thyroid Association guidelines. This same sample was also taken into another study, of T cells in Graves' hyperthyroidism and ophthalmopathy. That source adds: Investigators excluded patients with uncontrolled infection, other autoimmune disease, pregnancy or lactation. A model built on 13 V-J features separated ophthalmopathy from stable hyperthyroidism.

The rearrangement uses TRBV29-1 and TRBJ2-2; D not certain. The clonotype was recovered from a woman in her late teens or twenties with Graves disease. The sample here was peripheral blood mononuclear cells (PBMCs), taken at new diagnosis, from a patient treated with antithyroid drugs. The CDR3 here is CSADGYTGELFF. The CDR3 DNA is TGCAGCGCTGACGGATACACCGGGGAGCTGTTTTTT.